Listed below are T cell receptor beta chains from one sample, sequenced in a study of cytomegalovirus exposure and HLA in healthy donors. TCRdb's copy holds only in-frame clones and misses some; the assay was immunoSEQ multiplex PCR. The table lists 35,000 to 45,000 clones, 40% to 60% of them singletons. Sequenced input: PBMCs. All receptors derive from a human donor in good health. Both conserved end residues are part of each CDR3. D genes are given only for firm matches. Not all rows give a size; the values are once, few, many and, for expanded clones, a class.

d_gene,j_gene,abundance,v_gene,CDR3nt,CDR3aa
TRBD2,TRBJ2-2,.,TRBV19,TGTGCCAGTAGAAGACTAGCGGGGGTTACCGGGGAGCTGTTTTTT,CASRRLAGVTGELFF
.,TRBJ1-5,.,TRBV11-2,TGTGCCAGCAGCCTAGAGGCAGGGAATCAGCCCCAGCATTTT,CASSLEAGNQPQHF
TRBD2,TRBJ2-7,.,TRBV6-5,TGTGCCAGCAGTTCTCGGGCTAGCGGTTCCTACGAGCAGTACTTC,CASSSRASGSYEQYF
.,TRBJ2-1,.,TRBV29-1,TGCAGCGTTGCCCGAAAGGCGAGCGGTCAATACAATGAGCAGTTCTTC,CSVARKASGQYNEQFF
.,TRBJ1-2,few,TRBV5-1,TGCGCCAGCAGCCCGGAGGAGGCCTATGGCTACACCTTC,CASSPEEAYGYTF
.,TRBJ2-5,.,TRBV7-9,TGTGCCAGCAGCGCTAGCCGGGGTCAAGAGACCCAGTACTTC,CASSASRGQETQYF
.,TRBJ2-3,.,TRBV28,TGTGCCAGCAGTTCCCGCAGGGGAGGCACAGATACGCAGTATTTT,CASSSRRGGTDTQYF
.,TRBJ1-5,.,TRBV12-5,TGTGCTAGTGGTTTGGGAAACAGGGACAGCAATCAGCCCCAGCATTTT,CASGLGNRDSNQPQHF
TRBD1,TRBJ2-5,.,TRBV14,TGTGCCAGCAGCCAAGGGTCCAGGGGGCTTTTAGAGACCCAGTACTTC,CASSQGSRGLLETQYF
.,TRBJ2-3,.,TRBV27,TGTGCAAGCACGGGGACCCTGGACAGTGGAGATACGCAGTATTTT,CASTGTLDSGDTQYF
TRBD2,TRBJ2-7,.,TRBV18,TGTGCCAGCTCACCATCCGGACTAGCGGGAGAGGGGTACTTC,CASSPSGLAGEGYF
.,TRBJ1-5,few,TRBV7-6,TGTGCCAGCAGCCCCGTCCAGTCAGGGTCGGCCCAGCATTTT,CASSPVQSGSAQHF
.,TRBJ2-1,.,TRBV11-3,TGTGCCAGCAGCGGGAGCTCCTACAATGAGCAGTTCTTC,CASSGSSYNEQFF
TRBD2,TRBJ2-1,.,TRBV6-4,TGTGCCAGCAGTGACGGGACTAGTTCACATGAGCAGTTCTTC,CASSDGTSSHEQFF
.,TRBJ1-2,.,TRBV7-9,TGTGCCAGCAGCTTAGGGACACACCTGTCAAACTATGGCTACACCTTC,CASSLGTHLSNYGYTF
.,TRBJ1-2,.,TRBV19,TGTGCCAGTAGTCCGCGACAAAACTATGGCTACACCTTC,CASSPRQNYGYTF
.,TRBJ1-4,.,TRBV7-8,TGTGCCAGCAGCCTCGGACAGACAACTAATGAAAAACTGTTTTTT,CASSLGQTTNEKLFF
TRBD2,TRBJ2-7,few,TRBV27,TGTGCCAGCAGCCCGACGGAGCGGGGGGGCCAATACGAGCAGTACTTC,CASSPTERGGQYEQYF
TRBD1,TRBJ1-4,few,TRBV27,TGTGCCAGCAGTTTCAAAGGCAGGGGGCTTAATGAAAAACTGTTTTTT,CASSFKGRGLNEKLFF
.,TRBJ2-3,.,TRBV5-4,TGTGCCAGCAGCTTCCCCCGGGGAGATACAGATACGCAGTATTTT,CASSFPRGDTDTQYF
TRBD1,TRBJ1-4,few,TRBV7-9,TGTGCCAGCAGCGCCACCGGGACAGGGCATGAAAAACTGTTTTTT,CASSATGTGHEKLFF
.,TRBJ2-7,.,TRBV18,TGTGCCAGCTCACGGGCTAGCTGGGACGAGCAGTACTTC,CASSRASWDEQYF
.,TRBJ2-3,.,TRBV9,TGTGCCAGCAGCACCGCGGGACTTCCAAGAAATACGCAGTATTTT,CASSTAGLPRNTQYF
TRBD1,TRBJ1-2,.,TRBV4-3,TGCGCCAGCAGCCAAGGTCGAACAGGGGCCGGGGCGGGCTACACCTTC,CASSQGRTGAGAGYTF
.,TRBJ2-5,.,TRBV19,TGTGCCAGTAGTGCCCTCGGGGAGACCCAGTACTTC,CASSALGETQYF
.,TRBJ2-1,.,TRBV5-4,TGTGCCAGCAGCCGAGATCGAAAAGCGGTGAGCTCCTACAATGAGCAGTTCTTC,CASSRDRKAVSSYNEQFF
TRBD1,TRBJ1-1,.,TRBV23-1,TGCGCCAGCAGTCCTCTCCGGGTACCCCGGGACAGGGACTTAATGAACACTGAAGCTTTCTTT,CASSPLRVPRDRDLMNTEAFF
TRBD1,TRBJ2-2,.,TRBV7-6,TGTGCCAGCAGCCCCGGGACAGGGTTGAACACCGGGGAGCTGTTTTTT,CASSPGTGLNTGELFF
.,TRBJ2-1,.,TRBV7-9,TGTGCCAGCAGCTTAACGGCTAGCCGCAATGAGCAGTTCTTC,CASSLTASRNEQFF
TRBD2,TRBJ2-5,.,TRBV29-1,TGCAGCGTGAGGGGACTAGCGGGCGAGACCCAGTACTTC,CSVRGLAGETQYF
.,TRBJ1-6,.,TRBV2,.,CASSTSGSPLHF
.,TRBJ2-1,.,TRBV12-5,TGTGCTAGTGGTTTGAGCAGGGCCTATGAGCAGTTCTTC,CASGLSRAYEQFF
TRBD2,TRBJ2-5,.,TRBV5-6,TGTGCCAGCAGCTTCAATAGCGGGATTCAAGAGACCCAGTACTTC,CASSFNSGIQETQYF
.,TRBJ1-4,.,TRBV28,TGTGCCAGCTCTCACAGGGTTGGTAATGAAAAACTGTTTTTT,CASSHRVGNEKLFF
.,TRBJ2-2,once,TRBV6-6,TGTGCCAGCAGGCGTCAGGGGTCCGGGGAGCTGTTTTTT,CASRRQGSGELFF
TRBD1,TRBJ1-6,.,TRBV7-2,TGTGCCAGCAGCCCGATAGGACAGGGAAATTCACCCCTCCACTTT,CASSPIGQGNSPLHF
.,TRBJ2-2,.,TRBV10-3,TGTGCCATCAGTGTAGGGGGGGCCGCGTCCGGGGAGCTGTTTTTT,CAISVGGAASGELFF
.,TRBJ2-5,.,TRBV27,TGTGCCAGCAGCGGGGTGGGGGCCAACCAAGAGACCCAGTACTTC,CASSGVGANQETQYF
.,TRBJ1-2,.,TRBV2,TGTGCCAGCAGTGTTCTCGACCGGGTACCGGTTGGCTACACCTTC,CASSVLDRVPVGYTF
.,TRBJ1-1,.,TRBV7-3,TGTGCCAGCAGCTTGGCGGGAGTGAACACTGAAGCTTTCTTT,CASSLAGVNTEAFF
.,TRBJ2-5,.,TRBV19,TGTGCCACCTCGCTGACGGGGACCCAGTACTTC,CATSLTGTQYF
.,TRBJ1-5,.,TRBV6-5,TGTGCCAGCAGTTACTCTTGGGGGGGCAATCAGCCCCAGCATTTT,CASSYSWGGNQPQHF
TRBD1,TRBJ1-1,.,TRBV18,TGTGCCAGCTCACTGGGACAGCTCAAGAACACTGAAGCTTTCTTT,CASSLGQLKNTEAFF
.,TRBJ2-7,.,TRBV9,TGTGCCAGCAGCCCTCGTTTTACGGGTCTCGAGCAGTACTTC,CASSPRFTGLEQYF
.,TRBJ2-3,.,TRBV5-1,TGCGCCAGCAGCTTGGGTCTATATAGCACAGATACGCAGTATTTT,CASSLGLYSTDTQYF
.,TRBJ1-4,once,TRBV25-1,TGTGCCAGCAGGACAGGTTTTGAAAAACTGTTTTTT,CASRTGFEKLFF
TRBD1,TRBJ1-5,few,TRBV4-3,TGCGCCAGCAGCCAAGGTACGGACAGGAATCAGCCCCAGCATTTT,CASSQGTDRNQPQHF
.,TRBJ1-1,.,TRBV7-9,TGTGCCAGCAGCCCTCCTTACAGGGTCGGGACTGAAGCTTTCTTT,CASSPPYRVGTEAFF
.,TRBJ1-1,few,TRBV5-4,TGTGCCAGCAGCGCAGGGAACACTGAAGCTTTCTTT,CASSAGNTEAFF
TRBD1,TRBJ1-2,.,TRBV5-1,TGCGCCAGCAGCTCAGGGGGCGAGGTCCATGGCTACACCTTC,CASSSGGEVHGYTF
TRBD1,TRBJ1-5,.,TRBV7-9,TGTGCCAGCAGCTTATGGACCGGGACAGGGGGTGGTCCCCAGCATTTT,CASSLWTGTGGGPQHF
TRBD2,TRBJ2-2,.,TRBV4-3,TGCGCCAGCAGCCAAAGGACTAGCATAGGCACCGGGGAGCTGTTTTTT,CASSQRTSIGTGELFF
TRBD1,TRBJ2-7,.,TRBV5-3,TGTGCCAGAAGCTCTCACCAAGTGGACAGGTCCTACGAGCAGTACTTC,CARSSHQVDRSYEQYF
TRBD1,TRBJ1-1,few,TRBV5-5,TGTGCCAGCAGCTTGGGGGGGACAGGGGAGGCTTTCTTT,CASSLGGTGEAFF
TRBD1,TRBJ2-1,once,TRBV7-2,TGTGCCAGCAGCGAGGACAGGGGTTCCTACAATGAGCAGTTCTTC,CASSEDRGSYNEQFF
.,TRBJ1-1,.,TRBV6-6,TGTGCCGCGCGGTTGGAAGGATTGAACACTGAAGCTTTCTTT,CAARLEGLNTEAFF